Sequencing of this TCR beta chain was carried out in a study of blood T cell repertoires in COVID-19. Whole-study context: Italy, Spain and the United States were the sources of the convalescent and acute COVID-19 samples. Nucleic acid was either cDNA or gDNA, and it came from T cells, B-cell-depleted T cells, or PBMCs.

In the original analysis: Counts of nucleated cells, estimated from reference gene primer amplification, were obtained. TCRdb's table, derived via immunoSEQ multiplex PCR, lists solely in-frame clones and lacks some. For V, J and clone size, that table is used; D and trimming come from the DNA. The sample consists of 100,000 to 150,000 clones, 80% to 90% of them appearing once. CDR1 is LNHDA and CDR2 is SQIVND in the germline V gene (reference sequence). The CDR3 length is 13 residues. The ends were cut back, 3 bases at V and 1 base at J, with 6 bases in the middle. The sequenced sample was peripheral blood. This sequence originates from a woman between 50 and 59 years old with active or convalescent COVID-19. The rearrangement joins TRBV19 to TRBJ1-1, with no clear D. The CDR3 nucleotides read TGTGCCAGTAGTATTCAGCGGAACACTGAAGCTTTCTTT. Its translation is CASSIQRNTEAFF.